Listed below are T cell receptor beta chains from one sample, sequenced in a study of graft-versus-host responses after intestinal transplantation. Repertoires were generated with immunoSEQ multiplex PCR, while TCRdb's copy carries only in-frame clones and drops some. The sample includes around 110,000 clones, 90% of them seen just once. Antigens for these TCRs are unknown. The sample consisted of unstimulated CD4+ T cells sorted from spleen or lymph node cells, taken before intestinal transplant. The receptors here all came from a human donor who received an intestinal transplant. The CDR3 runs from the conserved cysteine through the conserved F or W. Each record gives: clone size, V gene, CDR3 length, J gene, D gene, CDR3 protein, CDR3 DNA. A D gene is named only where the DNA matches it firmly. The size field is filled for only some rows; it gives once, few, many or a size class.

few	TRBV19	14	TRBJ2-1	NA	CASQSQRSYNEQFF	TGTGCCAGCCAATCGCAGAGGTCCTACAATGAGCAGTTCTTC
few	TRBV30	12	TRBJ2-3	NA	CAWTSGTDTQYF	TGTGCCTGGACTAGCGGCACAGATACGCAGTATTTT
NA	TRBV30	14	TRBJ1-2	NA	CAWTHYPGGNGYTF	TGTGCCTGGACCCATTATCCCGGGGGAAATGGCTACACCTTC
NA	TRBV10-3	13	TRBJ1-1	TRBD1	CAISGQGGAEAFF	TGTGCCATCAGTGGACAGGGTGGAGCTGAAGCTTTCTTT
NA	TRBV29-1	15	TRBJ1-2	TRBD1	CSALRTGTPNYGYTF	TGCAGCGCACTTAGGACAGGGACACCTAACTATGGCTACACCTTC
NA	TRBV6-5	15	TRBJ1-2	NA	CASREYKGLLYGYTF	TGTGCCAGCAGGGAATATAAGGGGCTCCTCTATGGCTACACCTTC
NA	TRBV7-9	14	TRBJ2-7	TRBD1	CASRSGTGRHEQYF	TGTGCCAGCAGGTCCGGGACAGGGCGACACGAGCAGTACTTC
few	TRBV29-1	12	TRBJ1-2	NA	CSVGSGDGGYTF	TGCAGCGTTGGATCCGGGGATGGGGGCTACACCTTC
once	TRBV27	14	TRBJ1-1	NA	CASSLIRGGTEAFF	TGTGCCAGCAGTTTGATCAGGGGAGGGACTGAAGCTTTCTTT
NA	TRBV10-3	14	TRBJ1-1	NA	CAISDPRPNTEAFF	TGTGCCATCAGTGATCCCAGGCCAAACACTGAAGCTTTCTTT
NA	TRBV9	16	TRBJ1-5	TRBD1	CASSAGTGLSNQPQHF	TGTGCCAGCAGCGCGGGGACAGGACTTAGCAATCAGCCCCAGCATTTT
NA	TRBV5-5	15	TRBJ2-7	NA	CASSPGSKQGREQYF	TGTGCCAGCAGCCCGGGGTCGAAACAGGGTCGAGAGCAGTACTTC
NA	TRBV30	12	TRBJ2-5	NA	CAWTGYQETQYF	TGTGCCTGGACAGGGTACCAAGAGACCCAGTACTTC
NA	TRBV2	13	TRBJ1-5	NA	CASSGPKGWPQHF	TGTGCCAGCAGTGGGCCGAAGGGGTGGCCCCAGCATTTT
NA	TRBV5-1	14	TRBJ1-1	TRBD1	CASSPGQGRPSDFF	TGCGCCAGCAGTCCGGGACAGGGGCGGCCTTCTGATTTCTTT
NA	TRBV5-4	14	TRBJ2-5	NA	CASSSGLLQETQYF	TGTGCCAGCAGCTCAGGACTCCTACAAGAGACCCAGTACTTC
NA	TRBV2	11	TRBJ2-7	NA	CASRSAYEQYF	TGTGCCAGCAGGTCAGCCTACGAGCAGTACTTC
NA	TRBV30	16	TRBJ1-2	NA	CAWSVRQDTGTYGYTF	TGTGCCTGGAGTGTAAGACAGGATACGGGGACGTATGGCTACACCTTC
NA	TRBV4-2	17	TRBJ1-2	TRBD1	CASSQDWSGGGLYGYTF	TGTGCCAGCAGCCAAGATTGGTCAGGGGGAGGACTCTATGGCTACACCTTC
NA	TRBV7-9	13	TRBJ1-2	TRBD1	CASSATGIAGYTF	TGTGCCAGCAGCGCGACAGGGATTGCTGGCTACACCTTC
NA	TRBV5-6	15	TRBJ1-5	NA	CASSRGGFSNQPQHF	TGTGCCAGCAGCAGAGGGGGATTCAGCAATCAGCCCCAGCATTTT
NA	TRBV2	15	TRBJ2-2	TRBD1	CASSVNRGNTGELFF	TGTGCCAGCAGTGTAAACAGGGGGAACACCGGGGAGCTGTTTTTT
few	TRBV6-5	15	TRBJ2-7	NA	CASSYPAQGSYEQYF	TGTGCCAGCAGTTACCCCGCACAGGGCTCCTACGAGCAGTACTTC
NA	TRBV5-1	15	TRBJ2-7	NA	CASSLGGSGPYEQYF	TGCGCCAGCAGCTTGGGAGGGTCCGGCCCCTACGAGCAGTACTTC
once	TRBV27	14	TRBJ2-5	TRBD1	CASSWDRKEETQYF	TGTGCCAGCAGCTGGGACAGGAAGGAAGAGACCCAGTACTTC
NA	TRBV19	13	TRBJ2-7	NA	CASSISGEGGQYF	TGTGCCAGTAGTATCAGTGGGGAGGGGGGCCAGTACTTC
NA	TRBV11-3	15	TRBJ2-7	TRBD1	CASSPGTGRTGEQYF	TGTGCCAGCAGCCCCGGGACAGGGCGAACTGGTGAGCAGTACTTC
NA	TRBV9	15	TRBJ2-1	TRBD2	CASSVTSGSGNEQFF	TGTGCCAGCAGCGTAACTAGCGGGAGTGGGAATGAGCAGTTCTTC
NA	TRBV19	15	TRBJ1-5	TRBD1	CASSIEGTGDQPQHF	TGTGCCAGTAGTATAGAAGGGACAGGGGATCAGCCCCAGCATTTT
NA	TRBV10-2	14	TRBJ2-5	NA	CASSGHAYEETQYF	TGCGCCAGCAGTGGACATGCTTACGAAGAGACCCAGTACTTC
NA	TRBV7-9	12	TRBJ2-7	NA	CASSLIGGEQYF	TGTGCCAGCAGCTTAATAGGCGGGGAGCAGTACTTC
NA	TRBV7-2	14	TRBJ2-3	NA	CASSLEGTAVAQYF	TGTGCCAGCAGCTTAGAGGGGACTGCGGTGGCGCAGTATTTT
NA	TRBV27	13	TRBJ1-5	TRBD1	CASSRTGGEPQHF	TGTGCCAGCAGCCGGACAGGGGGCGAGCCCCAGCATTTT
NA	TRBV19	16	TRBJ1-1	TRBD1	CASNSGGGMRNTEAFF	TGTGCCAGTAATTCGGGAGGGGGCATGAGGAACACTGAAGCTTTCTTT
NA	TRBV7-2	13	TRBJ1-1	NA	CASSPIGNTEAFF	TGTGCCAGCAGCCCCATCGGGAACACTGAAGCTTTCTTT